These 5 T cell receptor beta chains originate from one sample sequenced in a study of blood T cell repertoires in COVID-19. The repertoire was sequenced with immunoSEQ multiplex PCR; TCRdb's copy has only in-frame clones and lacks some. The sample yields approximately 200,000 clones, approximately 89% seen once. Material: PBMCs or T cells enriched from blood (not recorded which). These receptors came from a woman between 25 and 40 years old who had been exposed to COVID-19.

The chain recombines TRBV4-1 with TRBJ1-1, with TRBD1 identical over 7 bases. The V segment lost 4 bases and the J segment 3 bases; nucleotides outside the gene matches: 8. CDR1 and CDR2 from the germline V gene are MGHRA and YSYEKL. There are 15 residues in the CDR3. The CDR3 is CASSRSDRVDTEAFF. In nucleotides, the CDR3 is TGCGCCAGCAGCCGTTCTGACAGGGTCGACACTGAAGCTTTCTTT.

This chain uses TRBV30 with TRBJ2-5, with 10 positions matching TRBD1. V shed 7 bases and J 1 base; nucleotides not matched to a gene: 9. This CDR3 region has 15 residues. The germline CDR1 and CDR2 sequences are GTSNPN and SVGIG (reference sequence). CDR3 protein: CAYIRDRGLQETQYF. DNA of the CDR3: TGTGCCTACATCCGGGACAGGGGCCTCCAAGAGACCCAGTACTTC.

This chain connects TRBV3-1 (or the pseudogene TRBV3-2) to TRBJ2-2; the D is unclear. Germline values: CDR1 LGHDT, CDR2 YNNKEL (reference sequence). This CDR3 spans 12 amino acids. The V and J ends lost 4 bases and 8 bases respectively, with 8 bases between them. CDR3 region: CASSLLLGELFF. CDR3 bases: TGTGCCAGCAGCCTTCTGTTAGGGGAGCTGTTTTTT.

This chain links TRBV19 with TRBJ2-3, with 7 bases fitting TRBD2. The V gene's germline CDR1 is LNHDA and CDR2 SQIVND (reference sequence). The CDR3 is made up of 14 amino acids. The V gene end was trimmed by 3 bases and the J gene end by 4 bases; junction bases not matched to a gene: 4. The CDR3 nucleotides read TGTGCCAGTAGTATGGCAGGGAGGGCAGATACGCAGTATTTT. Amino acids: CASSMAGRADTQYF.

The rearrangement joins TRBV5-1 to TRBJ1-1, with unresolved D. The germline V and J ends were trimmed by 4 bases and 1 base, with 11 bases remaining between them. This CDR3 is built from 14 residues. Germline CDR1 reads SGHRS; CDR2 reads YFSETQ. In DNA, the CDR3 is TGCGCCAGCAGCCTTACAGAGTCGAACACTGAAGCTTTCTTT. This gives the protein CASSLTESNTEAFF.